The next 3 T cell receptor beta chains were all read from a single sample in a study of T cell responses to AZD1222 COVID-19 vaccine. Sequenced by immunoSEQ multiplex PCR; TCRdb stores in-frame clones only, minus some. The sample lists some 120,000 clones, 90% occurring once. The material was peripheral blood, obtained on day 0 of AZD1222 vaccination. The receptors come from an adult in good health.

The chain's CDR3 is CASSQSGTGELFF. The CDR3 coding sequence is TGTGCCAGCAGCCAGAGCGGCACCGGGGAGCTGTTTTTT. The chain carries TRBV3-1 (or the pseudogene TRBV3-2) and TRBJ2-2; D might be TRBD2 (5 bases). The CDR3 runs to 13 residues. CDR1 is LGHDT, CDR2 YNNKEL, per germline (reference sequence). V lost 3 bases to trimming and J lost 4 bases, with 6 bases between them.

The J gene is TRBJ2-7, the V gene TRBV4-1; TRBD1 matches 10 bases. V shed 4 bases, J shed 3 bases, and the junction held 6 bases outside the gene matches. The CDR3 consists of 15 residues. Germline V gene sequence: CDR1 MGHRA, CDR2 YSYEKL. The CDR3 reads CASSLRTGGNYEQYF. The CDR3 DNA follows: TGCGCCAGCAGCCTCCGGACAGGGGGGAACTACGAGCAGTACTTC.

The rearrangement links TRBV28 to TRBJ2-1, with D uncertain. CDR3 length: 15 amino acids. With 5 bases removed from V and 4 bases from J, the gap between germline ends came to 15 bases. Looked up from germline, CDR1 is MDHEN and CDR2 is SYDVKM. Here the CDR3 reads CASSPRVSPYNEQFF. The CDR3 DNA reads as TGTGCCAGCAGTCCAAGAGTCTCCCCATACAATGAGCAGTTCTTC.